One sample yielded the 19 T cell receptor beta chains listed below, sequenced in a study of T cell clonotyping in hematopoietic cell transplantation. Clones were sequenced by immunoSEQ multiplex PCR, and TCRdb holds only the in-frame ones, with some missing. This table holds about 12,000 clones, roughly 53% found once. Sequencing used peripheral blood mononuclear cells. The source is a man between 50 and 59 years old in good health. Some clones in this sample may be carry-over from other donors' samples.

The rearrangement uses TRBV6-1 and TRBJ1-1; D gene unclear. Germline-derived CDR1 and CDR2 are MNHNS and SASEGT. V lost 6 bases and J 1 base, leaving 9 bases between the germline ends. The CDR3 extends over 13 amino acids. The CDR3 loop reads CASSQNTNTEAFF. The CDR3 DNA sequence: TGTGCCAGCAGCCAAAACACGAACACTGAAGCTTTCTTT.

This clone was counted only a few times. This chain's CDR3 is CASSYIIGDTEAFF. Here the CDR3 DNA reads TGTGCCAGCAGTTATATCATTGGGGACACTGAAGCTTTCTTT. The chain has TRBV6-6 and TRBJ1-1; D remains ambiguous. The V gene lost 3 bases and the J gene lost 3 bases, with 11 bases spanning the gap. Germline CDR1 is MNHNY and CDR2 is SVGAGI (reference sequence). This CDR3 is built from 14 residues.

Turning to this clone: Sequence at one end of the junction differs from germline and may be a read error. V usage is TRBV29-1 and J usage is TRBJ1-2, with TRBD1 identical over 7 bases. The CDR3 spans 13 residues. Germline CDR1 reads SQVTM; CDR2 reads ANQGSEA. In nucleotides, the CDR3 is TGCAGTGTTGCAACCGGGACAGACTATGGCTACACCTTC. This codes for CSVATGTDYGYTF. The variable domain in full, with the rest retrieved from reference TRBV29-1 and TRBJ1-2, is SAVISQKPSRDICQRGTSLTIQCQVDSQVTMMFWYRQQPGQSLTLIATANQGSEATYESGFVIDKFPISRPNLTFSTLTVSNMSPEDSSIYLCSVATGTDYGYTFGSGTRLTVV.

This clone has just a few counts. Here the CDR3 reads CASSVLPDSNNEQFF. The CDR3, as DNA: TGTGCCAGCAGCGTACTTCCGGACAGCAACAATGAGCAGTTCTTC. The genes are TRBV9 and TRBJ2-1; D may be TRBD1 (6 bases). Trimming left V 1 base short and J 5 bases short, with 13 bases between. Germline CDR1 SGDLS, CDR2 YYNGEE. CDR3 length: 15 residues. Combining the CDR3 with reference TRBV9 and TRBJ2-1 gives the whole variable domain DSGVTQTPKHLITATGQRVTLRCSPRSGDLSVYWYQQSLDQGLQFLIQYYNGEERAKGNILERFSAQQFPDLHSELNLSSLELGDSALYFCASSVLPDSNNEQFFGPGTRLTVL.

This sequence joins TRBV5-1 and TRBJ1-2; D gene ambiguous. The germline V gene encodes CDR1 SGHRS and CDR2 YFSETQ. Trimming shortened V by 0 bases and J by 8 bases, and 8 bases separated the two germline ends. CDR3 size: 12 residues. The CDR3 loop reads CASSLAEGGYTF. CDR3 DNA: TGCGCCAGCAGCTTGGCCGAGGGAGGCTACACCTTC.

The rearrangement joins TRBV7-2 to TRBJ2-5; 9 nucleotides agree with TRBD1. The length of the CDR3 is 15 residues. The trim removed 8 bases at V and 5 bases at J, leaving 12 bases unmatched. Germline V gene lookup returns CDR1 SGHTA and CDR2 FQGNSA. CDR3 nucleotides: TGTGCCAGCGGATCGTGGACAGGGGATCGGGAGACCCAGTACTTC. Residues: CASGSWTGDRETQYF. Using reference TRBV7-2 and TRBJ2-5 for the parts outside the CDR3, the full variable domain is GAGVSQSPSNKVTEKGKDVELRCDPISGHTALYWYRQSLGQGLEFLIYFQGNSAPDKSGLPSDRFSAERTGGSVSTLTIQRTQQEDSAVYLCASGSWTGDRETQYFGPGTRLLVL.

The table lists this clone with a few counts. The rearrangement uses TRBV9 and TRBJ1-1; TRBD1 aligns across 7 bases. The CDR3 length is 15 residues. Losses at the gene ends were 3 bases for V and 2 bases for J; bases not matched to a gene: 7. The V gene's germline CDR1 is SGDLS and CDR2 YYNGEE. DNA of the CDR3: TGTGCCAGCAGCGGTCTCCGGGACAGCAACACTGAAGCTTTCTTT. It translates to CASSGLRDSNTEAFF.

CDR3 bases: TGTGCCAGCAGCTTAGACTGGGATGGCTACACCTTC. Its translation: CASSLDWDGYTF. J is TRBJ1-2 and V is TRBV7-8; no clear D. Between the trimmed V and J ends, which lost 1 base and 6 bases, there was a span of 6 bases. Germline V CDR1 and CDR2: SGHVS, FQNEAQ. This CDR3 region has 12 residues.

The gene calls are TRBV30 and TRBJ1-5; D uncertain. The germline V and J ends were trimmed by 0 bases and 4 bases, with 13 bases remaining between them. The CDR3 length is 15 residues. Germline values: CDR1 GTSNPN, CDR2 SVGIG (reference sequence). CDR3 sequence: CAWSVGRPGNQPQHF. For the CDR3, the DNA is TGTGCCTGGAGTGTAGGGAGGCCGGGGAATCAGCCCCAGCATTTT.

The rearrangement uses TRBV28 and TRBJ1-1, with D maybe TRBD1 (6 bases). Germline V gives CDR1 MDHEN, CDR2 SYDVKM. The V gene lost 6 bases and the J gene lost 2 bases, with 13 bases spanning the gap. The CDR3 covers 14 residues. As DNA, the CDR3 is TGTGCCAGCAGACAGGGATTTGTTAACACTGAAGCTTTCTTT. This codes for CASRQGFVNTEAFF.

The chain has TRBV27 and TRBJ2-7; 10 bases fit TRBD2. Trimming removed 3 bases from V and 1 base from J; junction bases left unmatched: 12. Germline CDR1 reads MNHEY; CDR2 reads SMNVEV (reference sequence). The CDR3 has 18 residues. Here the CDR3 DNA reads TGTGCCAGCAGTTTTAGCCCACCGGATAGCGGGAGGTCCTACGAGCAGTACTTC. This gives the protein CASSFSPPDSGRSYEQYF.

The rearrangement joins TRBV30 to TRBJ1-5; 9 bases align to TRBD1. Germline V gene sequence: CDR1 GTSNPN, CDR2 SVGIG (reference sequence). The CDR3 spans 16 residues. Unmatched junction bases numbered 10, after V lost 3 bases and J lost 4 bases. CDR3 nucleotide sequence: TGTGCCTGGAGAGATACCGGGACAGGGATGAATCAGCCCCAGCATTTT. Residues: CAWRDTGTGMNQPQHF.

This clone is deemed medium-sized. The chain carries TRBV2 and TRBJ2-2; 12 nucleotides agree with TRBD1. The V and J ends lost 11 bases and 4 bases, in that order; junction bases with no gene match: 2. Per the germline V gene, CDR1 is SNHLY and CDR2 is FYNNEI. The CDR3 loop spans 13 amino acids. DNA for the CDR3: TGTGCCGGGGACAGGGGGCTCACCGGGGAGCTGTTTTTT. Translating gives CAGDRGLTGELFF.

This chain links TRBV18 with TRBJ2-5; no clear D. The germline V gene encodes CDR1 KGHSH and CDR2 LQKENI. The V end was cut by 2 bases, the J end by 5 bases, with 6 bases between. This CDR3 contains 12 residues. CDR3 sequence (DNA): TGTGCCAGCTCACCAACCGGGGAGACCCAGTACTTC. This translates into CASSPTGETQYF.

The J gene is TRBJ2-7, the V gene TRBV29-1, with D perhaps TRBD2 (6 bases). V was shortened by 0 bases and J by 6 bases, with 15 bases between the two germline ends. CDR1 is SQVTM and CDR2 is ANQGSEA in the germline V gene. CDR3 length: 14 residues. The CDR3: CSVEDRSGLPEQYF. The DNA for the CDR3 is TGCAGCGTTGAAGATAGGAGCGGGCTCCCCGAGCAGTACTTC.

The chain employs TRBV29-1 and TRBJ1-4, with 7 bases matching TRBD1. Germline V gene lookup returns CDR1 SQVTM and CDR2 ANQGSEA. The CDR3 totals 14 residues. Trimming cost V 6 bases and J 3 bases; bases outside gene matches: 7. CDR3 loop: CSVTGTSANEKLFF. The CDR3 region has the DNA TGCAGCGTGACAGGGACTTCTGCTAATGAAAAACTGTTTTTT.

This clone has only a few counts. The chain has TRBV30 and TRBJ2-5; 7 nucleotides match TRBD2. J was trimmed by 4 bases and V by 4 bases; bases with no gene match: 0. The CDR3 loop spans 11 amino acids. Germline V gene sequence: CDR1 GTSNPN, CDR2 SVGIG (reference sequence). CDR3 nucleotides: TGTGCCTGGACTAGCGGAGAGACCCAGTACTTC. This sequence encodes CAWTSGETQYF.

The chain recombines TRBV2 with TRBJ1-2; D remains ambiguous. Germline assignment: CDR1 SNHLY and CDR2 FYNNEI. The CDR3 totals 13 residues. V was clipped by 4 bases and J by 5 bases, with 11 bases between them. The CDR3 loop is CASSVTEGYGYTF. CDR3 in DNA: TGTGCCAGCAGTGTAACCGAAGGATATGGCTACACCTTC.

This chain uses TRBV7-2 with TRBJ1-3; D gene unclear. V was cut by 5 bases and J by 2 bases, with 4 bases left in between. CDR1 is SGHTA, CDR2 FQGNSA, per germline. The CDR3 is made up of 12 amino acids. The CDR3 is CASSRTGNTIYF. Written as DNA, the CDR3 is TGTGCCAGCAGCCGAACTGGAAACACCATATATTTT.